One and the same sample provided the 22 T cell receptor beta chains below, sequenced in a study of CD8 T cells in Susac syndrome. With random hexamers, 0.5 to 1 ug RNA was reverse transcribed. MiXCR, run by TCRdb on the immunoSEQ multiplex PCR reads, gives a single entry per CDR3 protein. Counted here are a few hundred thousand distinct CDR3 sequences, around 85% occurring once; the ten biggest clones make up under 0.15%. Sequenced: CD8+ T cells from PBMCs. The receptors come from a human donor with multiple sclerosis.

The chain has TRBV7-9 and TRBJ1-2; TRBD1 agrees at 7 bases. CDR3 length equals 14 residues. With V trimmed by 5 bases and J by 4 bases, 7 bases remained unmatched. Germline V gene sequence: CDR1 SEHNR, CDR2 FQNEAQ (reference sequence). This CDR3 is CASSDRGQIYGYTF. The CDR3 DNA reads TGTGCCAGCAGCGATAGGGGACAGATCTATGGCTACACCTTC.

V and J are TRBV5-1 and TRBJ1-1; 7 positions match TRBD1. CDR1 is SGHRS and CDR2 is YFSETQ in the germline V gene. This CDR3 spans 15 amino acids. V lost 2 bases and J lost 1; bases outside the gene matches: 5. CDR3 amino acids: CASSLEGQENTEAFF. The CDR3 DNA is TGCGCCAGCAGCTTAGAAGGACAGGAGAACACTGAAGCTTTCTTT.

The chain is built from TRBV19 and TRBJ2-3; perhaps TRBD1 as D (5 bases). V was clipped by 7 bases and J by 5 bases, with 16 bases between them. The CDR3 loop spans 14 amino acids. Looked up from germline, CDR1 is LNHDA and CDR2 is SQIVND (reference sequence). CDR3 protein: CASIPETDEDTQYF. The CDR3 DNA follows: TGTGCCAGTATACCGGAGACAGACGAAGATACGCAGTATTTT.

The chain couples TRBV12-5 to TRBJ2-2, with 8 bases aligning to TRBD2. This CDR3 comprises 15 residues. J lost 6 bases, V lost 3 bases, and 6 bases had no gene match. Looked up from germline, CDR1 is LGHNT and CDR2 is FRNRAP. The CDR3, as DNA: TGTGCTAGTGGTTTTCTCCGGGAGGGCCCCGGGGAGCTGTTTTTT. Translated, it gives CASGFLREGPGELFF. Filled out from reference TRBV12-5 and TRBJ2-2, the complete variable domain reads DARVTQTPRHKVTEMGQEVTMRCQPILGHNTVFWYRQTMMQGLELLAYFRNRAPLDDSGMPKDRFSAEMPDATLATLKIQPSEPRDSAVYFCASGFLREGPGELFFGEGSRLTVL.

This clonotype was seen more than once but under ten times. The V call is TRBV6-1, the J call TRBJ1-5; 7 positions agree with TRBD1. The germline gives CDR1 MNHNS, CDR2 SASEGT. Germline trimming cut 5 bases from V and 5 bases from J; bases unmatched to any gene: 6. The CDR3 has 14 amino acids. CDR3 sequence (DNA): TGTGCCAGCAGTCCCGGGACAGAGTATCAGCCCCAGCATTTT. As protein: CASSPGTEYQPQHF.

The V gene is TRBV6-1, the J gene TRBJ2-7; 9 positions match TRBD1. The germline V gene encodes CDR1 MNHNS and CDR2 SASEGT. The CDR3 spans 14 residues. The V gene end was trimmed by 2 bases and the J gene end by 4 bases; junction bases not matched to a gene: 3. The CDR3 loop reads CASSEPGTGYEQYF. CDR3 coding DNA: TGTGCCAGCAGTGAACCCGGGACAGGGTACGAGCAGTACTTC.

This clonotype came up once. The chain employs TRBV27 and TRBJ2-7; no reliable D call. The V gene's germline CDR1 is MNHEY and CDR2 SMNVEV (reference sequence). This CDR3 region has 16 residues. The V and J ends lost 6 bases and 1 base respectively, with 19 bases between them. CDR3 loop: CASSPLDPTGSYEQYF. The CDR3 region has the DNA TGTGCCAGCAGCCCACTCGACCCCACTGGGTCCTACGAGCAGTACTTC.

The V gene is TRBV7-2, the J gene TRBJ2-1; 10 nucleotides agree with TRBD2. Germline CDR1 SGHTA, CDR2 FQGNSA. V shed 5 bases and J 8 bases; nucleotides not matched to a gene: 6. The CDR3 consists of 14 residues. CDR3 region: CASSALAGSYEQFF. CDR3 nucleotides: TGTGCCAGCAGCGCACTAGCGGGGAGCTATGAGCAGTTCTTC.

This sequence joins TRBV7-2 and TRBJ1-2; D is perhaps TRBD1 (5 bases). V dropped 1 base and J dropped 4 bases, with 10 bases sitting between them. Germline V gene lookup returns CDR1 SGHTA and CDR2 FQGNSA. This CDR3 comprises 14 residues. Here the CDR3 DNA reads TGTGCCAGCAGCTTAGTAGGACAACTCTATGGCTACACCTTC. It specifies CASSLVGQLYGYTF. Looking up the rest from reference TRBV7-2 and TRBJ1-2 gives the full variable domain: GAGVSQSPSNKVTEKGKDVELRCDPISGHTALYWYRQSLGQGLEFLIYFQGNSAPDKSGLPSDRFSAERTGGSVSTLTIQRTQQEDSAVYLCASSLVGQLYGYTFGSGTRLTVV.

The chain uses TRBV19 and TRBJ2-3; D is possibly TRBD2 (6 bases). Between the trimmed V and J ends, which lost 3 bases and 0 bases, there was a span of 10 bases. The CDR3 loop spans 15 amino acids. Germline lookup yields CDR1 LNHDA and CDR2 SQIVND (reference sequence). The CDR3 nucleotides are TGTGCCAGTAGTATCCCGAGCGGGAGCACAGATACGCAGTATTTT. It translates to CASSIPSGSTDTQYF.

The chain employs TRBV24-1 and TRBJ1-1, with D possibly matching TRBD1 (5 bases). Per the germline V gene, CDR1 is KGHDR and CDR2 is SFDVKD. This CDR3 has 15 residues. V lost 0 bases to trimming and J lost 11 bases, with 18 bases between them. CDR3 DNA: TGTGCCACCAGTGATTTGTACAGGTGGGGGAAGGTCGCTTTCTTT. It yields the protein CATSDLYRWGKVAFF.

V gene TRBV9 combines with J gene TRBJ2-2; 10 nucleotides align to TRBD1. Trimming at V came to 4 bases and at J to 4 bases, leaving 7 bases not matched to a gene. CDR1 is SGDLS, CDR2 YYNGEE, per germline. The CDR3 has 16 amino acids. The CDR3 nucleotides read TGTGCCAGCAGCATGCGACAGGGGGCCACCACCGGGGAGCTGTTTTTT. This sequence encodes CASSMRQGATTGELFF.

The rearrangement joins TRBV5-1 to TRBJ1-1, with D unclear. The V gene's germline CDR1 is SGHRS and CDR2 YFSETQ. V lost 2 bases, J lost 4 bases, and 12 bases lay in between. The CDR3 totals 14 residues. CDR3 sequence (DNA): TGCGCCAGCAGCTTAGAGGCAGTTGGCACTGAAGCTTTCTTT. It yields the protein CASSLEAVGTEAFF. The full variable domain, in which reference TRBV5-1 and TRBJ1-1 provide the parts outside the CDR3, is KAGVTQTPRYLIKTRGQQVTLSCSPISGHRSVSWYQQTPGQGLQFLFEYFSETQRNKGNFPGRFSGRQFSNSRSEMNVSTLELGDSALYLCASSLEAVGTEAFFGQGTRLTVV.

The chain links TRBV9 to TRBJ2-7; D could derive from TRBD1 or TRBD2 (5 bases each). Per the germline V gene, CDR1 is SGDLS and CDR2 is YYNGEE. This CDR3 is built from 15 residues. V gave up 3 bases and J gave up 3 bases, with 16 bases separating them. CDR3 DNA: TGTGCCAGCAGCGCCGAAGCCGGGACCCACTACGAGCAGTACTTC. Amino acids: CASSAEAGTHYEQYF.

The chain has TRBV7-2 and TRBJ2-1; TRBD2 matches 10 bases. Germline values: CDR1 SGHTA, CDR2 FQGNSA. The CDR3 covers 16 residues. V lost 1 base and J lost 8; bases outside the gene matches: 8. CDR3 coding DNA: TGTGCCAGCAGCTTAGGAGCGGGGGGGCTAGCGGATGAGCAGTTCTTC. It specifies CASSLGAGGLADEQFF.

For the CDR3, the DNA is TGCAGTGCTAGAGATGAGGGGGACAGCTCCTACGAGCAGTACTTC. It translates to CSARDEGDSSYEQYF. The chain recombines TRBV20-1 with TRBJ2-7, with 7 bases matching TRBD1. Germline assignment: CDR1 DFQATT and CDR2 SNEGSKA (reference sequence). J gave up 0 bases and V 0 bases, and 5 bases lay outside the gene matches. This CDR3 has 15 amino acids.

This chain connects TRBV10-3 to TRBJ2-3, with D possibly TRBD2 on 5 matching bases. Germline values: CDR1 ENHRY, CDR2 SYGVKD. CDR3 length: 18 amino acids. V lost 0 bases to trimming and J lost 2 bases, with 18 bases between them. CDR3 in DNA: TGTGCCATCAGTGAGTCGTCGGAAGAAGGAGGAGACACAGATACGCAGTATTTT. It yields the protein CAISESSEEGGDTDTQYF.

The sample holds one count of this clonotype. The rearrangement uses TRBV7-9 and TRBJ2-7; no reliable D call. Germline V CDR1 and CDR2: SEHNR, FQNEAQ (reference sequence). Trimming shortened V by 2 bases and J by 3 bases, and 11 bases separated the two germline ends. This CDR3 is built from 14 residues. CDR3 in DNA: TGTGCCAGCAGCTTATCTTTAACCTACTACGAGCAGTACTTC. Protein: CASSLSLTYYEQYF.

This rearrangement joins TRBV6-5 to TRBJ2-7, with TRBD2 as a possible D gene (5 bases). The length of the CDR3 is 14 residues. Germline loops: CDR1 MNHEY, CDR2 SVGAGI. Trimming stripped 2 bases from V and 0 bases from J, with 8 bases between. The CDR3 DNA follows: TGTGCCAGCAGTTACCGGGAAAGCTCCTACGAGCAGTACTTC. Amino acids: CASSYRESSYEQYF.

The chain is built from TRBV6-4 and TRBJ2-2; D is unclear. This CDR3 contains 14 residues. The V end lost 8 bases, the J end lost 4 bases, and 14 bases lay between the germline ends. CDR1 MRHNA and CDR2 SNTAGT come from the germline V gene. In DNA form, the CDR3 reads TGTGCCAGCCAAGGCCCGGATCCCACCGGGGAGCTGTTTTTT. Its translation: CASQGPDPTGELFF.

The V gene is TRBV29-1, the J gene TRBJ2-7; D might be TRBD2 (6 bases). CDR1 and CDR2 (germline): SQVTM, ANQGSEA. V lost 6 bases and J 6 bases, leaving 12 bases between the germline ends. This CDR3 region has 11 residues. DNA for the CDR3: TGCAGCGTCGCAGGAGGGGCCGAGCAGTACTTC. Protein product: CSVAGGAEQYF.

This chain joins TRBV30 and TRBJ1-1, with 7 bases identical to TRBD1. With 8 bases clipped from V and 0 bases from J, the junction kept 12 bases outside the gene matches. The V gene's germline CDR1 is GTSNPN and CDR2 SVGIG (reference sequence). The CDR3 covers 15 residues. Here the CDR3 DNA reads TGTGCCGGAAACCACAGGGGAGAGATGAACACTGAAGCTTTCTTT. Translating it yields CAGNHRGEMNTEAFF. Together with reference TRBV30 and TRBJ1-1, the CDR3 gives the full variable domain: SQTIHQWPATLVQPVGSPLSLECTVEGTSNPNLYWYRQAAGRGLQLLFYSVGIGQISSEVPQNLSASRPQDRQFILSSKKLLLSDSGFYLCAGNHRGEMNTEAFFGQGTRLTVV.